The 19 T cell receptor beta chains below come from one sample, sequenced in a study of regulatory and conventional T cells in RAG deficiency. Data came from immunoSEQ multiplex PCR; TCRdb stores just in-frame clones and leaves some out. The table has tens of thousands of clones, around 96% seen once. Conventional CD4+ T cells were sorted from blood as CD25-low CD127-high cells. These data are also associated with another study on regulatory T cells. That work contributes: The primer mix had 52 TRBV and 13 TRBJ primers.

Sequenced: CD25- CD4+ T cells sorted from blood. Every receptor here comes from a human donor in good health.

The J gene is TRBJ1-1, the V gene TRBV6-1; 8 bases map to TRBD1. Germline CDR1 is MNHNS and CDR2 is SASEGT. With V trimmed by 8 bases and J by 4 bases, 9 bases remained unmatched. This CDR3 contains 14 residues. The CDR3 here is CASVLQGALTEAFF. The CDR3 bases are TGTGCCAGCGTACTTCAGGGGGCGCTCACTGAAGCTTTCTTT.

The chain is built from TRBV6-1 and TRBJ1-5; 7 nucleotides align to TRBD1. This CDR3 comprises 15 residues. Germline values: CDR1 MNHNS, CDR2 SASEGT. The J segment lost 5 bases and the V segment lost 3 bases, leaving 7 bases of the junction unmatched. The CDR3 sequence is CASSEGDRKYQPQHF. The CDR3 DNA sequence: TGTGCCAGCAGTGAGGGGGACAGAAAATATCAGCCCCAGCATTTT.

The chain recombines TRBV5-6 with TRBJ2-1, with 10 nucleotides matching TRBD2. Looked up from germline, CDR1 is SGHDT and CDR2 is YYEEEE. The CDR3 loop spans 15 amino acids. Trimming at V came to 3 bases and at J to 7 bases, leaving 7 bases not matched to a gene. CDR3 DNA: TGTGCCAGCAGCTCCCCTAGCGGGAGAGGTAATGAGCAGTTCTTC. This gives the protein CASSSPSGRGNEQFF.

The count of this clone is one. The chain is built from TRBV5-4 and TRBJ1-4; weak D call: TRBD1 (5 bases). This CDR3 is 17 amino acids long. Germline loops: CDR1 SGHNT, CDR2 YYREEE (reference sequence). Trimming cost V 0 bases and J 1 base, with 13 bases left between them. The CDR3 loop is CASSLVPGTRTNEKLFF. The CDR3 DNA follows: TGTGCCAGCAGCTTGGTACCAGGGACTAGAACTAATGAAAAACTGTTTTTT.

The chain joins TRBV6-1 to TRBJ1-1, with D possibly being TRBD1 (6 bases). Deletions cut 4 bases from V and 8 bases from J, with 14 bases between. The germline CDR1 and CDR2 sequences are MNHNS and SASEGT. The CDR3 length is 13 residues. CDR3 region: CASSGDRLEEAFF. Here the CDR3 DNA reads TGTGCCAGCAGTGGCGACAGGCTCGAAGAAGCTTTCTTT.

The rearrangement links TRBV6-6 to TRBJ2-1; TRBD2 is a possible D gene (5 bases). There are 15 residues in the CDR3. Germline CDR1 and CDR2: MNHNY and SVGAGI (reference sequence). Trimming took off 7 bases at V and 5 bases at J, with 18 bases between the two ends. Here the CDR3 reads CASTMTTRVDNEQFF. The CDR3 DNA is TGTGCCAGCACCATGACTACCCGGGTCGACAATGAGCAGTTCTTC.

The chain carries TRBV13 and TRBJ2-7; the match to TRBD2 covers 10 bases. Germline CDR1 and CDR2: PRHDT and FYEKMQ (reference sequence). The ends lost 5 bases at V and 3 bases at J; junction bases unmatched: 10. This CDR3 region has 16 residues. The CDR3 is CASSQPRTSGDYEQYF. The CDR3 bases are TGTGCCAGCAGCCAACCCAGGACTAGCGGTGACTACGAGCAGTACTTC.

The rearrangement uses TRBV4-2 and TRBJ2-1; 16 nucleotides match TRBD2. With 1 base clipped from V and 9 bases from J, the junction kept 3 bases outside the gene matches. The CDR3 spans 16 residues. Germline loops: CDR1 LGHNA, CDR2 YNFKEQ. In nucleotides, the CDR3 is TGTGCCAGCAGCCAAGCCGGGACTAGCGGGAGGGGTGAGCAGTTCTTC. This translates into CASSQAGTSGRGEQFF.

This chain joins TRBV5-1 and TRBJ1-1, with a tentative D call TRBD1 (6 bases). There are 15 residues in the CDR3. Germline values: CDR1 SGHRS, CDR2 YFSETQ. The ends were cut back, 0 bases at V and 2 bases at J, with 11 bases in the middle. CDR3 loop: CASSLAAGANTEAFF. CDR3 nucleotides: TGCGCCAGCAGCTTGGCGGCAGGGGCTAACACTGAAGCTTTCTTT. Based on the CDR3 plus reference TRBV5-1 and TRBJ1-1, the full variable domain is KAGVTQTPRYLIKTRGQQVTLSCSPISGHRSVSWYQQTPGQGLQFLFEYFSETQRNKGNFPGRFSGRQFSNSRSEMNVSTLELGDSALYLCASSLAAGANTEAFFGQGTRLTVV.

V is TRBV5-3 and J is TRBJ2-7; tentative D call: TRBD2 (7 bases). TRBV5-3 is an ORF for which the function is uncertain. The CDR3 extends over 16 amino acids. V lost 4 bases to trimming and J lost 4 bases, with 21 bases between them. The CDR3 region is CARSTGVGGGLYEQYF. In nucleotides, the CDR3 is TGTGCCAGAAGCACGGGAGTAGGGGGGGGCTTATACGAGCAGTACTTC.

The J gene is TRBJ2-5, the V gene TRBV7-9; unclear D gene. Trimming cost V 5 bases and J 5 bases, with 15 bases left between them. Looked up from germline, CDR1 is SEHNR and CDR2 is FQNEAQ (reference sequence). CDR3 length: 14 amino acids. The CDR3 bases are TGTGCCAGCAGCCGTCAGTTCGCAGGCGAGACCCAGTACTTC. Translating it yields CASSRQFAGETQYF. Combining the CDR3 with reference TRBV7-9 and TRBJ2-5 gives the whole variable domain DTGVSQNPRHKITKRGQNVTFRCDPISEHNRLYWYRQTLGQGPEFLTYFQNEAQLEKSRLLSDRFSAERPKGSFSTLEIQRTEQGDSAMYLCASSRQFAGETQYFGPGTRLLVL.

This chain uses TRBV11-1 with TRBJ2-2; the match to TRBD1 covers 8 bases. Germline V gives CDR1 SGHAT, CDR2 FQDESV (reference sequence). V shed 4 bases, J shed 3 bases, and the junction held 4 bases outside the gene matches. This CDR3 contains 15 residues. Written as DNA, the CDR3 is TGTGCCAGCAGCTCCGGACAGGGCGACACCGGGGAGCTGTTTTTT. Translated, it gives CASSSGQGDTGELFF.

This clone was detected only once. The rearrangement links TRBV6-5 to TRBJ1-2, with 7 bases fitting TRBD1. V shed 2 bases, J shed 8 bases, and the junction held 8 bases outside the gene matches. The CDR3 has 14 residues. CDR1 is MNHEY and CDR2 is SVGAGI in the germline V gene. CDR3 sequence: CASSYGQALRGYTF. The CDR3 DNA sequence: TGTGCCAGCAGTTACGGACAGGCTTTAAGGGGCTACACCTTC.

The chain carries TRBV11-2 and TRBJ1-1; 7 nucleotides agree with TRBD1. The CDR3 contains 15 residues. From germline, CDR1 is SGHAT and CDR2 FQNNGV. V trimming: 1 base; J trimming: 1 base; junction bases outside the gene matches: 3. CDR3 residues: CASSLARQGNTEAFF. The CDR3 region has the DNA TGTGCCAGCAGCTTAGCGCGACAGGGGAACACTGAAGCTTTCTTT.

V usage is TRBV25-1 and J usage is TRBJ2-5, with D maybe TRBD2 (5 bases). The V gene lost 4 bases and the J gene lost 0 bases, with 6 bases spanning the gap. The V gene's germline CDR1 is MGHDK and CDR2 SYGVNS. This CDR3 spans 13 amino acids. The CDR3 sequence is CASSGGHQETQYF. Written as DNA, the CDR3 is TGTGCCAGCAGTGGAGGGCACCAAGAGACCCAGTACTTC.

V usage is TRBV6-1 and J usage is TRBJ1-1, with D uncertain. Trimming took off 4 bases at V and 1 base at J, with 13 bases between the two ends. Germline CDR1 MNHNS, CDR2 SASEGT. The length of the CDR3 is 15 residues. CDR3 sequence (DNA): TGTGCCAGCAGTGCATCTCCCACAACGAACACTGAAGCTTTCTTT. This encodes CASSASPTTNTEAFF.

The gene calls are TRBV29-1 and TRBJ2-3; D is undetermined. Trimming removed 7 bases at V and 2 bases at J, with 4 bases between. Germline lookup yields CDR1 SQVTM and CDR2 ANQGSEA. The CDR3 length is 10 residues. The CDR3 spells CSALTDTQYF. CDR3 nucleotide sequence: TGCAGCGCCCTCACAGATACGCAGTATTTT.

This chain joins TRBV6-5 and TRBJ1-4, with D hard to call. Looked up from germline, CDR1 is MNHEY and CDR2 is SVGAGI. The CDR3 has 14 residues. With 3 bases removed from V and 8 bases from J, the gap between germline ends came to 13 bases. CDR3: CASSYSAGREKLFF. CDR3 bases: TGTGCCAGCAGTTATTCGGCGGGGAGGGAAAAACTGTTTTTT.

The chain couples TRBV30 to TRBJ1-1; 8 bases map to TRBD1. J lost 0 bases, V lost 6 bases, and 6 bases had no gene match. This CDR3 has 14 amino acids. Germline CDR1 is GTSNPN and CDR2 is SVGIG (reference sequence). CDR3: CACRQGFMNTEAFF. The CDR3 DNA reads TGTGCCTGCAGACAGGGGTTCATGAACACTGAAGCTTTCTTT.